The next 20 T cell receptor beta chains were all read from a single sample in a study of high-grade serous ovarian cancer treatment subgroups. TCRdb's table, derived via immunoSEQ multiplex PCR, lists solely in-frame clones and lacks some. The data contain 3,500 to 4,500 clones, 78% of them singletons. Tumor samples were taken before definitive surgery or chemotherapy. The specimen was tumor tissue. All receptors come from a human donor with high-grade serous ovarian cancer.

The rearrangement uses TRBV5-6 and TRBJ2-4; TRBD1 or TRBD2 may be the D gene (5 bases each). Germline V gene sequence: CDR1 SGHDT, CDR2 YYEEEE. The CDR3 is made up of 15 amino acids. Trimming shortened V by 3 bases and J by 7 bases, and 17 bases separated the two germline ends. The CDR3 spells CASSSGTDLRNIQYF. DNA of the CDR3: TGTGCCAGCAGCTCTGGGACGGACCTCCGGAACATTCAGTACTTC.

The rearrangement uses TRBV11-2 and TRBJ2-1, with D unclear. V lost 6 bases, J lost 8 bases, and 14 bases lay in between. CDR3 length: 13 amino acids. Germline CDR1 and CDR2: SGHAT and FQNNGV. CDR3 DNA: TGTGCCAGCAGACCTCCAGGTACCGATGAGCAGTTCTTC. Amino acids: CASRPPGTDEQFF.

This chain uses TRBV5-1 with TRBJ2-1; 13 nucleotides agree with TRBD2. The germline CDR1 and CDR2 sequences are SGHRS and YFSETQ. With 3 bases clipped from V and 9 bases from J, the junction kept 12 bases outside the gene matches. The CDR3 totals 17 residues. CDR3 in amino acids: CASSSVTSGGAVIEQFF. Written as DNA, the CDR3 is TGCGCCAGCAGCTCCGTTACTAGCGGGGGGGCCGTAATTGAGCAGTTCTTC.

The chain employs TRBV30 and TRBJ1-2, with 7 positions matching TRBD1. Per germline, CDR1 GTSNPN and CDR2 SVGIG (reference sequence). This CDR3 contains 13 residues. Germline trimming cut 7 bases from V and 2 bases from J; bases unmatched to any gene: 7. The CDR3 region has the DNA TGTGCCTCACACAGGGGAATAAACTATGGCTACACCTTC. Its translation: CASHRGINYGYTF. Using reference TRBV30 and TRBJ1-2 for the parts outside the CDR3, the full variable domain is SQTIHQWPATLVQPVGSPLSLECTVEGTSNPNLYWYRQAAGRGLQLLFYSVGIGQISSEVPQNLSASRPQDRQFILSSKKLLLSDSGFYLCASHRGINYGYTFGSGTRLTVV.

In its sample, this clone was seen once. The CDR3 protein is CASSLSGGTDTQYF. CDR3 sequence (DNA): TGTGCCAGCAGCTTGTCGGGGGGAACAGATACGCAGTATTTT. This chain connects TRBV7-6 to TRBJ2-3; TRBD2 matches 7 bases. V dropped 3 bases and J dropped 3; count of bases not matched to a gene: 3. The CDR3 extends over 14 amino acids. Germline V gene lookup returns CDR1 SGHVS and CDR2 FNYEAQ.

The chain recombines TRBV19 with TRBJ2-7, with a weak D call TRBD2 (5 bases). CDR1 is LNHDA and CDR2 is SQIVND in the germline V gene (reference sequence). V shed 6 bases and J shed 3 bases, with 15 bases lying between them. CDR3 length: 14 residues. CDR3 nucleotides: TGTGCCAGTAGCCTCCGGGGAACGTTCTACGAGCAGTACTTC. Its translation is CASSLRGTFYEQYF.

This clone was counted between two and nine times. V usage is TRBV2 and J usage is TRBJ1-2, with D possibly matching TRBD1 (6 bases). The V gene's germline CDR1 is SNHLY and CDR2 FYNNEI. V was cut by 7 bases and J by 4 bases, with 13 bases left in between. CDR3 length equals 13 residues. The CDR3 coding sequence is TGTGCCAGCAATTCAGGGGACTTCTATGGCTACACCTTC. Translating gives CASNSGDFYGYTF.

This chain links TRBV11-2 with TRBJ2-7; 9 nucleotides agree with TRBD1. Germline loops: CDR1 SGHAT, CDR2 FQNNGV. The CDR3 runs 18 residues. The V gene end was trimmed by 5 bases and the J gene end by 4 bases; junction bases not matched to a gene: 18. This chain's CDR3 is CASSLSWGGQGFSYEQYF. DNA for the CDR3: TGTGCCAGCAGCCTGTCCTGGGGGGGACAGGGATTTAGTTACGAGCAGTACTTC.

The V call is TRBV27, the J call TRBJ2-1; no reliable D call. CDR3 length: 11 residues. Germline CDR1 MNHEY, CDR2 SMNVEV (reference sequence). V shed 3 bases and J shed 8 bases, with 5 bases lying between them. CDR3 sequence reads: CASSLWDEQFF. Written as DNA, the CDR3 is TGTGCCAGCAGTTTGTGGGATGAGCAGTTCTTC.

This clone was found a few times. The chain uses TRBV6-5 and TRBJ2-5; D not resolved. The V and J ends lost 4 bases and 4 bases respectively, with 4 bases between them. Looked up from germline, CDR1 is MNHEY and CDR2 is SVGAGI. This CDR3 contains 11 residues. CDR3 in amino acids: CASSSRETQYF. DNA for the CDR3: TGTGCCAGCAGTTCGCGAGAGACCCAGTACTTC.

The chain links TRBV4-1 to TRBJ1-2, with 9 bases identical to TRBD1. After removal of 4 bases from V and 4 bases from J, the junction contained 16 bases not matched to a gene. CDR1 MGHRA and CDR2 YSYEKL come from the germline V gene. This CDR3 comprises 18 residues. The CDR3 DNA sequence: TGCGCCAGCAGCCGACAAGAGAGTTCGGGACAGGGCGTCTATGGCTACACCTTC. This gives the protein CASSRQESSGQGVYGYTF.

The V gene is TRBV6-1, the J gene TRBJ2-1; D possibly matches TRBD1 or TRBD2 (6 bases each). CDR1 is MNHNS and CDR2 is SASEGT in the germline V gene. Trimming removed 2 bases at V and 9 bases at J, with 26 bases between. The CDR3 extends over 18 amino acids. This CDR3 reads CASSESSGANDRWGEQFF. The CDR3 DNA follows: TGTGCCAGCAGTGAATCCTCGGGGGCGAATGATCGCTGGGGTGAGCAGTTCTTC.

V and J are TRBV29-1 and TRBJ1-2; TRBD1 aligns across 8 bases. CDR1 SQVTM and CDR2 ANQGSEA come from the germline V gene. The CDR3 totals 13 residues. V trimming: 3 bases; J trimming: 4 bases; junction bases outside the gene matches: 4. This CDR3 reads CSVDGQGGYGYTF. For the CDR3, the DNA is TGCAGCGTTGACGGACAGGGTGGCTATGGCTACACCTTC.

The count of this clone is one. This chain connects TRBV6-1 to TRBJ2-1; TRBD2 is a possible D gene (5 bases). CDR3 size: 15 residues. Trimming removed 6 bases at V and 0 bases at J, with 12 bases between. Germline V gene lookup returns CDR1 MNHNS and CDR2 SASEGT. CDR3 sequence: CASRVLAGSYNEQFF. The DNA of the CDR3 is TGTGCCAGCAGGGTCTTGGCGGGCTCCTACAATGAGCAGTTCTTC.

The chain links TRBV30 to TRBJ1-2, with a tentative D call TRBD1 (6 bases). The germline V and J ends were trimmed by 2 bases and 2 bases, with 18 bases remaining between them. The germline gives CDR1 GTSNPN, CDR2 SVGIG (reference sequence). The CDR3 covers 16 residues. The CDR3 DNA reads as TGTGCCTGGAGTTCCAAACAGGGTGGACTCAACTATGGCTACACCTTC. Encoded protein: CAWSSKQGGLNYGYTF.

This clone has more than one count but fewer than ten. This chain uses TRBV9 with TRBJ2-2; D might be TRBD2 (5 bases). This CDR3 has 16 amino acids. The V end lost 3 bases, the J end lost 0 bases, and 12 bases lay between the germline ends. CDR1 and CDR2 (germline): SGDLS, YYNGEE. CDR3 nucleotides: TGTGCCAGCAGCGAGGGCTCCGGGGCGAACACCGGGGAGCTGTTTTTT. This encodes CASSEGSGANTGELFF. Filled out from reference TRBV9 and TRBJ2-2, the complete variable domain reads DSGVTQTPKHLITATGQRVTLRCSPRSGDLSVYWYQQSLDQGLQFLIQYYNGEERAKGNILERFSAQQFPDLHSELNLSSLELGDSALYFCASSEGSGANTGELFFGEGSRLTVL.

Only a few counts were recorded for this clone. The chain recombines TRBV6-5 with TRBJ2-5; D ambiguous. CDR3 length equals 14 residues. The V and J ends lost 0 bases and 2 bases respectively, with 7 bases between them. Germline V gives CDR1 MNHEY, CDR2 SVGAGI. The CDR3 sequence is CASSYSNAQETQYF. The CDR3 nucleotides are TGTGCCAGCAGTTACTCCAATGCTCAAGAGACCCAGTACTTC.

The V gene is TRBV4-1, the J gene TRBJ1-1; 9 bases line up with TRBD1. Trimming cost V 5 bases and J 3 bases; bases outside gene matches: 16. Germline CDR1 MGHRA, CDR2 YSYEKL. CDR3 length: 18 residues. The DNA for the CDR3 is TGCGCCAGCAGCTTCAAAACGCCCGGGACAGGGAGTGACACTGAAGCTTTCTTT. This codes for CASSFKTPGTGSDTEAFF.

This rearrangement joins TRBV6-1 to TRBJ2-1, with 13 bases that match TRBD2. Germline values: CDR1 MNHNS, CDR2 SASEGT. CDR3 length: 15 residues. V trimming: 7 bases; J trimming: 6 bases; junction bases outside the gene matches: 6. The DNA for the CDR3 is TGTGCCAGCACCGGAACTAGCGGGGGGGCCAATGAGCAGTTCTTC. It is translated as CASTGTSGGANEQFF.

The J gene is TRBJ2-5, the V gene TRBV11-3, with a possible D match to TRBD1 (6 bases). Germline V gene sequence: CDR1 SGHNT, CDR2 YENEEA. V was shortened by 5 bases and J by 1 base, with 14 bases between the two germline ends. CDR3 length equals 15 residues. CDR3 loop: CASSPGVDSQETQYF. The CDR3, as DNA: TGTGCCAGCAGCCCAGGGGTGGACAGCCAAGAGACCCAGTACTTC.